This section outlines one T cell receptor (beta chain) sequence together with its context. This specimen belongs to a study of blood T cell repertoires in COVID-19. Study background: Both acute and convalescent COVID-19 samples were obtained from the United States, Italy and Spain. In each case, the material was cDNA or gDNA derived from T cells, B-cell-depleted T cells, or PBMCs.

In the original analysis: For nucleated cells, counts were estimated from reference gene primer amplification. Sequencing was performed with immunoSEQ multiplex PCR; in TCRdb, only in-frame clones are kept and a portion is missing. That table supplies the V and J calls and clone size; D and trimming were determined from the DNA. The sample carries around 190,000 clones, about 86% recorded once. Unmatched junction bases numbered 8, after V lost 4 bases and J lost 6 bases. Looked up from germline, CDR1 is SGHRS and CDR2 is YFSETQ. This CDR3 is 15 amino acids long. This TCR derives from a man aged 45-65 years with active or convalescent COVID-19. This chain connects TRBV5-1 to TRBJ2-1, with 9 nucleotides matching TRBD2. The sequenced sample consisted of peripheral blood. CDR3 amino acids: CASSATSGSSNEQFF. The CDR3 DNA follows: TGCGCCAGCAGCGCCACTAGCGGGTCTTCCAATGAGCAGTTCTTC.